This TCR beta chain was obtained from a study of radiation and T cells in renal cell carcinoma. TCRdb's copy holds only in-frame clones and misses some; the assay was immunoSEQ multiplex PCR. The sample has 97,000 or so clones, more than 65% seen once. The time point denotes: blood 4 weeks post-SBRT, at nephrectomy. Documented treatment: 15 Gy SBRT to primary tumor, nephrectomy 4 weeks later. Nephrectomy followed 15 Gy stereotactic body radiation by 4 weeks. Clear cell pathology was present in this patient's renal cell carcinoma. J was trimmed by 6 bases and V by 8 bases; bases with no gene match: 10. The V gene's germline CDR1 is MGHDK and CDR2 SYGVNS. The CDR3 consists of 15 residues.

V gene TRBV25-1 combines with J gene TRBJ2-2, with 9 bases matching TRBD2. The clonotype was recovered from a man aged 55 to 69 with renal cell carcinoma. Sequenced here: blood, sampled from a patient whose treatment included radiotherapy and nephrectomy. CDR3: CASVPGTSGSGELFF. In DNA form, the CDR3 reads TGTGCCAGCGTCCCAGGCACTAGCGGGTCCGGGGAGCTGTTTTTT. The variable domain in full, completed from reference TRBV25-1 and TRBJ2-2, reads EADIYQTPRYLVIGTGKKITLECSQTMGHDKMYWYQQDPGMELHLIHYSYGVNSTEKGDLSSESTVSRIRTEHFPLTLESARPSHTSQYLCASVPGTSGSGELFFGEGSRLTVL.